These 5 T cell receptor beta chains were all obtained from the same sample, sequenced in a study of CD8 T cells in Susac syndrome. After extraction with the RNeasy kit, 0.5 to 1 ug of the RNA was reverse transcribed using random hexamers. TCRdb reanalysed the immunoSEQ multiplex PCR reads using MiXCR and keeps one entry per CDR3 protein. The sample has about 130,000 distinct CDR3 sequences; about 95% are singletons. Material for sequencing was CD4+ T cells from PBMCs. Every receptor here comes from a human donor in good health.

The V call is TRBV7-9, the J call TRBJ2-7, with D tentatively TRBD2 (5 bases). The ends were cut back, 8 bases at V and 0 bases at J, with 14 bases in the middle. The CDR3 is 14 amino acids. Germline loops: CDR1 SEHNR, CDR2 FQNEAQ (reference sequence). CDR3 protein: CASGRTASSYEQYF. The CDR3 region has the DNA TGTGCCAGCGGAAGGACTGCGAGCTCCTACGAGCAGTACTTC.

The chain has TRBV9 and TRBJ2-5; 9 nucleotides match TRBD1. The V segment lost 1 base and the J segment 2 bases; nucleotides outside the gene matches: 6. Germline CDR1 SGDLS, CDR2 YYNGEE. CDR3 length: 16 residues. The CDR3 DNA sequence: TGTGCCAGCAGCGTATCCACAGGGGGCGGGCAAGAGACCCAGTACTTC. Its protein product is CASSVSTGGGQETQYF.

This clonotype came up once. V is TRBV19 and J is TRBJ2-6; 9 bases agree with TRBD2. The V and J ends lost 5 bases and 0 bases, in that order; junction bases with no gene match: 5. The CDR3 covers 17 residues. CDR1 is LNHDA, CDR2 SQIVND, per germline (reference sequence). This CDR3 is CASSWGLALSGANVLTF. CDR3 nucleotide sequence: TGTGCCAGTAGTTGGGGACTAGCCCTCTCTGGGGCCAACGTCCTGACTTTC.

The chain's CDR3 is CASSEMGHLQGKLFF. CDR3 nucleotide sequence: TGTGCCAGCAGTGAAATGGGGCACCTCCAGGGAAAACTGTTTTTT. The V call is TRBV2, the J call TRBJ1-4, with D possibly being TRBD1 (5 bases). The V and J ends lost 2 bases and 10 bases respectively, with 17 bases between them. From germline, CDR1 is SNHLY and CDR2 FYNNEI. The CDR3 has 15 amino acids.

The chain recombines TRBV5-6 with TRBJ1-1; D uncertain. CDR1 is SGHDT, CDR2 YYEEEE, per germline. The CDR3 is 14 amino acids. V lost 3 bases to trimming and J lost 0 bases, with 9 bases between them. CDR3 protein: CASSSWRMNTEAFF. The CDR3 DNA reads as TGTGCCAGCAGCTCGTGGCGGATGAACACTGAAGCTTTCTTT.